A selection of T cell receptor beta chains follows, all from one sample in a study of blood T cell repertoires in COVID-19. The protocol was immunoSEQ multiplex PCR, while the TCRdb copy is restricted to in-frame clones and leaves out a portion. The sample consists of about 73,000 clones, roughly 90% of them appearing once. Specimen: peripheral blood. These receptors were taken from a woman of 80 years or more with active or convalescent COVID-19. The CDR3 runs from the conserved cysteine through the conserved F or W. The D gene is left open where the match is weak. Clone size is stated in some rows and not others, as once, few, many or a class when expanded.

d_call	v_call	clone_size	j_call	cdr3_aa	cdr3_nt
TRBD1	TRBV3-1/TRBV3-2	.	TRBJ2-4	CASTKGQGAIIQYF	TGTGCCAGCACCAAGGGACAGGGGGCTATCATTCAGTACTTC
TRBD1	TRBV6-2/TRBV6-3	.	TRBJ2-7	CASSYRQGAFEQYF	TGTGCCAGCAGTTACCGTCAGGGGGCATTCGAGCAGTACTTC
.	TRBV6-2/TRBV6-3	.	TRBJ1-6	CASSYFPGPLHF	TGTGCCAGCAGTTACTTCCCAGGCCCCCTCCACTTT
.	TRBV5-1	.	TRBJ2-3	CASSFARGSPDTQYF	TGCGCCAGCAGCTTCGCCAGGGGTAGCCCAGATACGCAGTATTTT
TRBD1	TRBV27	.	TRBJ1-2	CASSISSGTGAGYGYTF	TGTGCCAGCAGTATCTCGTCCGGGACAGGGGCAGGCTATGGCTACACCTTC
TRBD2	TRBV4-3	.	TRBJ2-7	CASSISPPGGPRSYEQYF	TGCGCCAGCTCAATATCCCCTCCGGGGGGGCCGAGGTCCTACGAGCAGTACTTC
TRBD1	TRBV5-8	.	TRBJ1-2	CASSLRQGGVYGYTF	TGTGCCAGCAGCCTCAGACAGGGTGGGGTCTATGGCTACACCTTC
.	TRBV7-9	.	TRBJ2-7	CASSLYQAYEQYF	TGTGCCAGCAGCTTATACCAGGCCTACGAGCAGTACTTC
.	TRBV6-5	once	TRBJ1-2	CASRGGPAEYGYTF	TGTGCCAGCAGGGGGGGACCAGCTGAATATGGCTACACCTTC
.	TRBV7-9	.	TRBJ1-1	CASSLVPSEAFF	TGTGCCAGCAGCTTAGTCCCGTCTGAAGCTTTCTTT
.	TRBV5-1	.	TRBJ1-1	CASSWNPQAAGRTEAFF	TGCGCCAGCAGCTGGAACCCCCAGGCCGCGGGACGAACTGAAGCTTTCTTT
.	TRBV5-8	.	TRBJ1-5	CASSLNSDQPQHF	TGTGCCAGCAGCTTGAATTCGGATCAGCCCCAGCATTTT
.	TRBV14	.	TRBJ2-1	CASSQAVYNEQFF	TGTGCCAGCAGCCAAGCCGTCTACAATGAGCAGTTCTTC
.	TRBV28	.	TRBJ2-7	CASRPTGFDEQYF	TGTGCCAGCAGACCGACAGGTTTCGACGAGCAGTACTTC
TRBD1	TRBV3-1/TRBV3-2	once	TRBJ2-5	CASSQDPPGTVQETQYF	TGTGCCAGCAGCCAAGATCCCCCCGGGACAGTCCAAGAGACCCAGTACTTC
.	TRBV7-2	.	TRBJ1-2	CASSLVGARGGYTF	TGTGCCAGCAGCTTAGTTGGTGCCCGGGGTGGCTACACCTTC